A selection of T cell receptor beta chains follows, all from one sample in a study of Ad26.COV2.S vaccination and SARS-CoV-2 variants. Repertoires were generated with immunoSEQ multiplex PCR, while TCRdb's copy carries only in-frame clones and drops some. Of about 320,000 clones listed, around 83% are singletons. This material consisted of peripheral blood, taken in a trial of Ad26.COV2.S vaccine versus placebo. The receptors come from a person aged 18 to 65 who received the Ad26.COV2.S COVID-19 vaccine or a placebo. Both conserved end residues are part of each CDR3. The D gene is left open where the match is weak. A clone size is listed for some rows: how often the clone was seen (once, few, many), or a class if it is expanded.

TRBJ1-1,TRBV29-1,once,.,CSAQGIGTEAFF,TGCAGCGCACAGGGTATAGGCACTGAAGCTTTCTTT
TRBJ2-1,TRBV19,few,TRBD1,CASSSRQGLHEQFF,TGTGCCAGTAGTTCACGACAGGGATTGCATGAGCAGTTCTTC
TRBJ2-3,TRBV7-2,.,TRBD2,CASRKRGGLRGDVDTQYF,TGTGCCAGCAGGAAACGCGGGGGTCTGCGGGGGGATGTAGATACGCAGTATTTT
TRBJ1-5,TRBV3-1/TRBV3-2,.,.,CASSQDLTTSKPQHF,TGTGCCAGCAGCCAAGATTTGACGACTTCGAAGCCCCAGCATTTT
TRBJ1-5,TRBV30,.,.,CAWSVQVRDYVGNQPQHF,TGTGCCTGGAGTGTACAGGTCAGGGATTATGTAGGCAATCAGCCCCAGCATTTT
TRBJ2-5,TRBV7-3,.,TRBD2,CASSLLAGQETQYF,TGTGCCAGCAGCCTTCTAGCGGGCCAAGAGACCCAGTACTTC
TRBJ2-2,TRBV6-1,once,.,CASSETGGTGELFF,TGTGCCAGCAGTGAGACAGGAGGAACCGGGGAGCTGTTTTTT
TRBJ1-2,TRBV18,.,.,CASSPGSFHGYTF,TGTGCCAGCTCACCCGGCAGCTTCCATGGCTACACCTTC
TRBJ2-5,TRBV7-2,once,TRBD2,CASGRVRRATQYF,TGTGCCAGCGGGAGGGTGCGTCGTGCGACCCAGTACTTC
TRBJ2-7,TRBV5-1,.,.,CASSLAGRDPAYEQYF,TGCGCCAGCAGCTTGGCCGGGCGGGACCCGGCCTACGAGCAGTACTTC
TRBJ1-2,TRBV3-1/TRBV3-2,.,.,CASSQGSPGRQINYGYTF,TGTGCCAGCAGCCAAGGATCCCCGGGACGGCAAATTAACTATGGCTACACCTTC
TRBJ1-2,TRBV6-5,.,.,CASSLGVQANYGYTF,TGTGCCAGCAGCCTAGGAGTTCAAGCTAACTATGGCTACACCTTC
TRBJ2-7,TRBV20-1,.,.,CSALGDYEQYF,TGCAGTGCTCTAGGGGACTACGAGCAGTACTTC